This T cell receptor (beta chain) was retrieved from a study of CD8 T cells in Susac syndrome. CDR1 and CDR2 from the germline V gene are MGHRA and YSYEKL. CDR3 length equals 16 residues. Trimming at V came to 2 bases and at J to 12 bases, leaving 9 bases not matched to a gene. Roughly 0.45 to 1 ug RNA was reverse transcribed with random hexamers. immunoSEQ multiplex PCR amplified TCR beta CDR3 across 54 Vbeta, 13 Jbeta. From the immunoSEQ multiplex PCR reads, TCRdb called clonotypes with MiXCR, one entry per CDR3 protein. The sample holds about 150,000 distinct CDR3 sequences; around 95% are singletons and the top ten take roughly 0.08%.

The source of this sequence is a human donor with Susac syndrome. What was sequenced was CD4+ T cells from PBMCs. The rearrangement links TRBV4-1 to TRBJ2-1, with 14 bases fitting TRBD2. As DNA, the CDR3 is TGCGCCAGCAGCCAACTCCCCGGGACTAGCGGGAGTTCGCAGTTCTTC. Amino acid sequence: CASSQLPGTSGSSQFF.